Each of the 10 T cell receptor beta chains below was sequenced from the same sample in a study of spatial heterogeneity in lung cancer. Study conclusions and caveats: For expanded intratumoral alpha and beta TCRs, counts tracked tumor mutation counts.

Time point given: sample taken at primary tumor resection. Their target antigens are unknown. Via MiXCR, TCRdb re-called the 5' RACE reads, giving one row per CDR3 protein. There are 25,000 to 30,000 distinct CDR3 sequences in the sample; approximately 6.5% occur only once, and approximately 25% lies in the top ten. Source: lung tumor tissue, taken at surgery. These receptors all stem from a male donor with early-stage non-small cell lung cancer.

Judged by abundance, this clonotype is medium-sized. V gene TRBV9 combines with J gene TRBJ1-5; the D is unclear. Trimming pared 6 bases from V and 3 bases from J, leaving 10 bases between. The CDR3 runs to 13 residues. Per germline, CDR1 SGDLS and CDR2 YYNGEE. This CDR3 is CASTVRANQPQHF. The CDR3, as DNA: TGTGCCAGCACGGTGAGGGCCAATCAGCCCCAGCATTTT.

This clonotype was counted only a few times. The chain couples TRBV6-1 to TRBJ1-1, with a weak D call TRBD1 (6 bases). Trimming left V 1 base short and J 7 bases short, with 19 bases between. This CDR3 is built from 16 residues. Germline V lookup: CDR1 MNHNS, CDR2 SASEGT. This chain's CDR3 is CASSEGTAGWTVEAFF. The CDR3 region has the DNA TGTGCCAGCAGTGAAGGGACTGCGGGTTGGACAGTTGAAGCTTTCTTT.

The table lists this clonotype with many counts. This sequence joins TRBV5-1 and TRBJ2-5; the D call may be TRBD1 or TRBD2 (5 bases each). Trimming removed 0 bases from V and 3 bases from J, with 6 bases in between. This CDR3 is 13 amino acids long. Germline CDR1 and CDR2: SGHRS and YFSETQ. Here the CDR3 reads CASSLGGEETQYF. The CDR3 bases are TGCGCCAGCAGCTTGGGAGGGGAAGAGACCCAGTACTTC.

This clonotype has ten or more counts. The chain has TRBV18 and TRBJ2-7; D is possibly TRBD1 or TRBD2 (5 bases each). With 3 bases removed from V and 5 bases from J, the gap between germline ends came to 14 bases. CDR3 length equals 14 residues. Germline V gene data show CDR1 as KGHSH and CDR2 as LQKENI. CDR3 nucleotide sequence: TGTGCCAGCTCACCGGGGTCGGGGCGCGACGAGCAGTACTTC. Translating it yields CASSPGSGRDEQYF. Using reference TRBV18 and TRBJ2-7 for the parts outside the CDR3, the full variable domain is NAGVMQNPRHLVRRRGQEARLRCSPMKGHSHVYWYRQLPEEGLKFMVYLQKENIIDESGMPKERFSAEFPKEGPSILRIQQVVRGDSAAYFCASSPGSGRDEQYFGPGTRLTVT.

This clonotype appeared a few times. This chain uses TRBV15 with TRBJ2-7; D is tentatively TRBD1 or TRBD2 (5 bases each). The V and J ends lost 0 bases and 1 base respectively, with 10 bases between them. The CDR3 length is 15 residues. Germline CDR1 LNHNV, CDR2 YYDKDF (reference sequence). CDR3 nucleotides: TGTGCCACCAGCAGAGACAGAGGGGATTCCTACGAGCAGTACTTC. Amino acid sequence: CATSRDRGDSYEQYF.

This clonotype was seen ten or more times. The V call is TRBV5-1, the J call TRBJ1-1; TRBD1 agrees at 8 bases. Per germline, CDR1 SGHRS and CDR2 YFSETQ. The V and J ends lost 3 bases and 6 bases, in that order; junction bases with no gene match: 7. This CDR3 has 14 amino acids. CDR3 sequence: CASSYSQGVSEAFF. CDR3 in DNA: TGCGCCAGCAGCTATTCACAGGGGGTCTCTGAAGCTTTCTTT.

There are a few counts of this clonotype. V and J are TRBV12-3 or TRBV12-4 and TRBJ2-1; TRBD1 might be the D (5 bases). The CDR3 is made up of 11 amino acids. V lost 4 bases, J lost 9 bases, and 7 bases lay in between. CDR3 sequence reads: CASSSQGEQFF. The CDR3 nucleotides are TGTGCCAGCAGTTCTCAGGGTGAGCAGTTCTTC.

Ten or more counts support this clonotype. CDR3 loop: CSVRLAGGLSDTQYF. In DNA, the CDR3 is TGCAGCGTCCGACTAGCGGGGGGGTTGTCAGATACGCAGTATTTT. The genes are TRBV29-1 and TRBJ2-3; 14 positions agree with TRBD2. The length of the CDR3 is 15 residues. V shed 6 bases, J shed 4 bases, and the junction held 6 bases outside the gene matches. Germline CDR1 SQVTM, CDR2 ANQGSEA.

This clonotype turned up a few times. V is TRBV7-2 and J is TRBJ2-3; TRBD2 matches at 8 bases. Trimming at V came to 5 bases and at J to 3 bases, leaving 10 bases not matched to a gene. CDR1 SGHTA and CDR2 FQGNSA come from the germline V gene. CDR3 length: 16 amino acids. The CDR3 sequence is CASSLRRGAGTDTQYF. In nucleotides, the CDR3 is TGTGCCAGCAGCCTCCGGCGGGGGGCCGGTACAGATACGCAGTATTTT.

The chain joins TRBV7-6 to TRBJ2-7; weak D call: TRBD2 (5 bases). The V gene's germline CDR1 is SGHVS and CDR2 FNYEAQ. Deletions cut 1 base from V and 4 bases from J, with 14 bases between. The CDR3 consists of 15 residues. The CDR3 reads CASSLDEGSSYEQYF. In nucleotides, the CDR3 is TGTGCCAGCAGCTTAGACGAGGGTAGCTCTTACGAGCAGTACTTC.